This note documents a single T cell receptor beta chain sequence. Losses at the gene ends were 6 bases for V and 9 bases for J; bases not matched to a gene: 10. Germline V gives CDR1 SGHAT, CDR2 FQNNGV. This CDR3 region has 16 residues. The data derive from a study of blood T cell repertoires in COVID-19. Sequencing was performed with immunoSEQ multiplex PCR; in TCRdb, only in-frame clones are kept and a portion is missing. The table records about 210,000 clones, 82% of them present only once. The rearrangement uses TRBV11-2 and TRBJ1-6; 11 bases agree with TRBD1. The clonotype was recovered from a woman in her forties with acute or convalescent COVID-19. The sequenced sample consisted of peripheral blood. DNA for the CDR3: TGTGCCAGCAGAAAGGAGGGGACAGGGGGTTCTTCACCCCTCCACTTT. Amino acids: CASRKEGTGGSSPLHF.